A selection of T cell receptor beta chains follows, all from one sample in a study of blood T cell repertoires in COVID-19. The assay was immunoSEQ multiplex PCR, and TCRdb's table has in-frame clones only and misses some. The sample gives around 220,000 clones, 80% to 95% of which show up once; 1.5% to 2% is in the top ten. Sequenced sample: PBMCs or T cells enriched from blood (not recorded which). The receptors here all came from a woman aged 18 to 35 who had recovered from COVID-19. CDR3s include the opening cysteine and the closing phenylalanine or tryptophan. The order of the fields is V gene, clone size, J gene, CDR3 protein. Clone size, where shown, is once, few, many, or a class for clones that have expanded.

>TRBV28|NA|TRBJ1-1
CASVSGAQGFTEAFF
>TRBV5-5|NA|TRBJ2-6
CASSFYQVSGANVLTF
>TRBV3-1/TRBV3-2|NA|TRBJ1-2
CASSQRVTGYGYTF
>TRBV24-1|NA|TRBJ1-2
CATSESYPTGAGYTF
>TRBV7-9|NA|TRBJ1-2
CASSLGPGIDGYTF
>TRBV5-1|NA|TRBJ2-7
CASSLGLAGMGSAEQYF
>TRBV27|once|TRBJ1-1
CASSLSLRVGRAFF
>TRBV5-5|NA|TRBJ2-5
CASSLRRFVGQGASETQYF
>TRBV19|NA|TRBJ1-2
CASSIGRAGYGYTF
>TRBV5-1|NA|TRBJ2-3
CASSEQGDEDTQYF
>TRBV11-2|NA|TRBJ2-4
CASSSPDSKNIQYF
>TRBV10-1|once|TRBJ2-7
CASSFLAGAPYEQYF
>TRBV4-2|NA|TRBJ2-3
CASSQSVGRLWVETNTDTQYF
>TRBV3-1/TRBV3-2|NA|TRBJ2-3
CASSPGQGAFDTQYF
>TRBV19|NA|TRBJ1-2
CASSPDSNYGYTF
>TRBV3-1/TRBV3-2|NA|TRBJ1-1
CASSPRGNTEAFF
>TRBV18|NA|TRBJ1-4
CASSLPLGREKLFF
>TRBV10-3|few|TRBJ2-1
CAGRAALANEQFF
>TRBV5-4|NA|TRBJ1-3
CASSSLRRQTINSGNTIYF
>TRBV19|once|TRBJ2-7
CASSITGGPYEQYF
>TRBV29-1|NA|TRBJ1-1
CTTDRGFENTEAFF
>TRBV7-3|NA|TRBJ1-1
CASSLLGGQNTEAFF
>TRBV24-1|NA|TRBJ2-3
CATSDPTGYTDTQYF
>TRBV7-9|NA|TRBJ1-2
CASSLPSRAESDGGGYTF
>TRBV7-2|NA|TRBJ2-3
CASSARRLAATDTQYF
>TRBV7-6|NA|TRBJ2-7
CASSLASGGGYEQYF
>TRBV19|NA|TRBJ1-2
CASSIPTTGYGYTF
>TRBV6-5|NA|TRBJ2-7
CASSYRDSTEYEQYF
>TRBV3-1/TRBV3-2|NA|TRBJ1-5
CASSQGFGGLAQPQHF
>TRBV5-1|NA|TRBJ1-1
CASSTGTGRMNTEAFF
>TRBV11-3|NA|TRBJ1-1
CASSIVTGGTEAFF
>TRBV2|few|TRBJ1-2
CASSETVFYGYTF
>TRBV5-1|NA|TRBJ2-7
CASSLAGWEQAYEQYF
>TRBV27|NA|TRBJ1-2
CASSRQGHRYGYTF
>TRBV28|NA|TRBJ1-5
CASSSGQGTASQPQHF
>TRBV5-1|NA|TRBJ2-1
CASSLRTSGAPREQFF
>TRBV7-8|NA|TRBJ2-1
CASIAEGGANEQFF
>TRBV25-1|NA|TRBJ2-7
CASSRPAQGVTNEQYF
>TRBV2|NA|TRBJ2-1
CASREPDWPFSNEQFF
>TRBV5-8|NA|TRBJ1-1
CASSAINRGREAFF
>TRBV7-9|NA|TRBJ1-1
CASSPSTDHTEAFF
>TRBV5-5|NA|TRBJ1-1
CASSLDPGGGLEAFF
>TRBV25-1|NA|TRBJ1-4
CASRSTEKLFF
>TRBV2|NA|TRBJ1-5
CASSVEGDQPQHF
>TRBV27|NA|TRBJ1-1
CASSFNGNTEAFF
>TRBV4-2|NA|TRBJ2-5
CASSQGNGRTQETQYF
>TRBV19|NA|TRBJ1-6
CASSRIGVDSPLHF
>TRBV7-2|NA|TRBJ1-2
CASGLTPTTINYGYTF
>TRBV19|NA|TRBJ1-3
CASSNGGDSGNTIYF
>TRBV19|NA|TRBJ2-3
CASTGTGRTSTDTQYF
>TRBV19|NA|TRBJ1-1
CASSIDITRGGTEAFF